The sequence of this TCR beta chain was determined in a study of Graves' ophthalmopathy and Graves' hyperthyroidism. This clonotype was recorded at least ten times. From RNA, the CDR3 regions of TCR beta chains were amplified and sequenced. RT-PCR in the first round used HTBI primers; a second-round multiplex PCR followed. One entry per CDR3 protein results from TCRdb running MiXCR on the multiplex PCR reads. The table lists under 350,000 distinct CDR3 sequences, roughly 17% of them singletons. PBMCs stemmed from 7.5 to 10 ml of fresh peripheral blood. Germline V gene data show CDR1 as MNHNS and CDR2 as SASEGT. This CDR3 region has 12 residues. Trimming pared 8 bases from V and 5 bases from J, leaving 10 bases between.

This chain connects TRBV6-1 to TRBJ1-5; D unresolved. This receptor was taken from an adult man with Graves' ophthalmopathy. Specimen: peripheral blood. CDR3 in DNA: TGTGCCAGCCAAGACGGTTATCAGCCCCAGCATTTT. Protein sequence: CASQDGYQPQHF.